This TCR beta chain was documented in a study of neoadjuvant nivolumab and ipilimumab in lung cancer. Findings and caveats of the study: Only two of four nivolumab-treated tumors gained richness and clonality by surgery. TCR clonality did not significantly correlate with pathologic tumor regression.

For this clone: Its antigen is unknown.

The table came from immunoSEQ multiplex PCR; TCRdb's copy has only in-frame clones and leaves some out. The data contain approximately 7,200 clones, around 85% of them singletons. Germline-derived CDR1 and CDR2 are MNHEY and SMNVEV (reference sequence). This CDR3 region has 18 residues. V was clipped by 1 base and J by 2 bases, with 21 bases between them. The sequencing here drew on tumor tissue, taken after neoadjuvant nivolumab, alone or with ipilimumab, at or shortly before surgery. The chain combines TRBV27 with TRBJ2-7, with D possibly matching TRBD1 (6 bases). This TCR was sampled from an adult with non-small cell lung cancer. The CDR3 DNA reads TGTGCCAGCAGTTTATTAGGTGATGGGGGCCCATTGACCTACGAGCAGTACTTC. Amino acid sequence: CASSLLGDGGPLTYEQYF.